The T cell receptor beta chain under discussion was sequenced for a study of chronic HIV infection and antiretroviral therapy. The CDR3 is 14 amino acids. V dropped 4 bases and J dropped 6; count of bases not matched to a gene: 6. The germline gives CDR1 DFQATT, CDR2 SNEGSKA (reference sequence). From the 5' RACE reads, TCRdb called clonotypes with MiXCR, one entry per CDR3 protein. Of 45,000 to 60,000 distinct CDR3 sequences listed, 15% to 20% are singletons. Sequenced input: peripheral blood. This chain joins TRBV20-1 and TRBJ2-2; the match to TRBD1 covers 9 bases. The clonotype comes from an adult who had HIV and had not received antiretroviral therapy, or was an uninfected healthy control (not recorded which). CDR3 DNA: TGCAGTGCTACGCGACAGGGGGGCGCCGGGGAGCTGTTTTTT. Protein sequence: CSATRQGGAGELFF.